This entry features one T cell receptor beta chain sequence. The data were obtained in a study of glioma-infiltrating T cells. The CDR3 has 15 amino acids. With 7 bases clipped from V and 3 bases from J, the junction kept 8 bases outside the gene matches. CDR1 and CDR2 from the germline V gene are SGHRS and YFSETQ. TCR alpha and beta CDR3 regions were amplified from RNA using iRepertoire nested multiplex PCR. Tissue mRNA or PBMC total RNA, roughly 85-450 ng, went into one-step reverse transcription and amplification. TCRdb passed the multiplex PCR reads through MiXCR, listing each CDR3 protein once. This sample has 100,000 to 150,000 distinct CDR3 sequences, with 24% found just once.

V usage is TRBV5-1 and J usage is TRBJ2-1; 9 bases are shared with TRBD2. The sample comprised glioma tissue, nonneoplastic brain tissue, or PBMCs (not recorded which). The clonotype originates from a human donor with low-grade glioma or glioblastoma, undergoing nonglioma brain surgery, or in good health (not recorded which). The CDR3 DNA reads TGCGCCAGCCGCCCGGGGACTAGCCTCTACAATGAGCAGTTCTTC. Translation: CASRPGTSLYNEQFF.